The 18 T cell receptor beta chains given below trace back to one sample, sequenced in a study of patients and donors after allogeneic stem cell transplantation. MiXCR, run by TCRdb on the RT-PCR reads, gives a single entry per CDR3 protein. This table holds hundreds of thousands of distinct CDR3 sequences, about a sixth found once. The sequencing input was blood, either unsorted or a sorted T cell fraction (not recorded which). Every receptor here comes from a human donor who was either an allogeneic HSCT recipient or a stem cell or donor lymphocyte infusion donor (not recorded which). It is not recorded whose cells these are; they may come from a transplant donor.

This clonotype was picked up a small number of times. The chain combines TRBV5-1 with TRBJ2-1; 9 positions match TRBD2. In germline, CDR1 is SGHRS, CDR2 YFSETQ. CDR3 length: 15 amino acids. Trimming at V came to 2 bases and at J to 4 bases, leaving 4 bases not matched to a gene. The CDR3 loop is CASSFGGRAYNEQFF. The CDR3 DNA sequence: TGCGCCAGCAGCTTCGGCGGGAGGGCTTACAATGAGCAGTTCTTC.

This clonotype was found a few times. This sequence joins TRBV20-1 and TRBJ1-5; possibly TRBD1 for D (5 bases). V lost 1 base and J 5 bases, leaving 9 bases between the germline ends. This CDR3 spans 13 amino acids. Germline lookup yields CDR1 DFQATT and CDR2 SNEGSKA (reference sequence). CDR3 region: CSARAGIDQPQHF. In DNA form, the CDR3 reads TGCAGTGCTAGAGCAGGGATCGATCAGCCCCAGCATTTT.

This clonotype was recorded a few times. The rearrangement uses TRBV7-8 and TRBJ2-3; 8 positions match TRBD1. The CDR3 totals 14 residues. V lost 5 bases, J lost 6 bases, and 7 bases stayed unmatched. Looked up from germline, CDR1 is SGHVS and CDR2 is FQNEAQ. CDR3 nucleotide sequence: TGTGCCAGCAGCCCCGGACAGGGATTGGATACGCAGTATTTT. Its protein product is CASSPGQGLDTQYF.

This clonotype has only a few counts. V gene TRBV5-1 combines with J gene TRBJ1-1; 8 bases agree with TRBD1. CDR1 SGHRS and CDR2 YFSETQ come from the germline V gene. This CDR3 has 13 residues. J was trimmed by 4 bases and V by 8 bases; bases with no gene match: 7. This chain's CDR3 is CASTGQVATEAFF. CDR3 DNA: TGCGCCAGTACGGGACAGGTCGCCACTGAAGCTTTCTTT.

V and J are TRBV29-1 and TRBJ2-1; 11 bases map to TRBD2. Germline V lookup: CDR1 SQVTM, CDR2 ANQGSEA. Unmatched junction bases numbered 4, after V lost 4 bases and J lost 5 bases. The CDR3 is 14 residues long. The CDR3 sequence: CSVALAGGHNEQFF. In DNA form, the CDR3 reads TGCAGCGTTGCTCTAGCGGGAGGCCACAATGAGCAGTTCTTC.

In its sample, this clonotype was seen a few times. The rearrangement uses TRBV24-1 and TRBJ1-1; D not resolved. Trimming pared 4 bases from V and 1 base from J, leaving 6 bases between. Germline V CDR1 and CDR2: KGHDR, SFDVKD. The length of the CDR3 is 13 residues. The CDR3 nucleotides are TGTGCCACCAGTGACAGACCGAACACTGAAGCTTTCTTT. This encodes CATSDRPNTEAFF.

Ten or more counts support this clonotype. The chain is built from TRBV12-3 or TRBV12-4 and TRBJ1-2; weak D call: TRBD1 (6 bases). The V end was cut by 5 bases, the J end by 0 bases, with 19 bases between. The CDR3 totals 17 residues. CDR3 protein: CASSGVVGGPTNYGYTF. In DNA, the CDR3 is TGTGCCAGCAGTGGGGTTGTCGGGGGCCCAACTAACTATGGCTACACCTTC.

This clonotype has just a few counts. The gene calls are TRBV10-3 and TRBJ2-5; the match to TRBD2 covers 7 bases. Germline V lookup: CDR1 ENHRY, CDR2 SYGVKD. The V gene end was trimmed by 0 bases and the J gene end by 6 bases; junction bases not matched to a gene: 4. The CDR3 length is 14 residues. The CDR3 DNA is TGTGCCATCAGTGAGTCACTAGCGAGGAAGACCCAGTACTTC. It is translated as CAISESLARKTQYF.

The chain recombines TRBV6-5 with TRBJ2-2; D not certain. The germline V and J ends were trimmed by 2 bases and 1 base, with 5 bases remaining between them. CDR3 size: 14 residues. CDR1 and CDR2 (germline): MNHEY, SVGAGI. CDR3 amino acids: CASSYRQNTGELFF. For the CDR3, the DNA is TGTGCCAGCAGTTACAGACAGAACACCGGGGAGCTGTTTTTT.

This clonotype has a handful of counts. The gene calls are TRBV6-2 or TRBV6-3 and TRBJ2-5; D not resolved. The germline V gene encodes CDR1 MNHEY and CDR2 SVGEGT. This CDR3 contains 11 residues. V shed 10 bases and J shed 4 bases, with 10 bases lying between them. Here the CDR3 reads CATGTPETQYF. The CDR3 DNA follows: TGTGCCACAGGAACTCCAGAGACCCAGTACTTC.

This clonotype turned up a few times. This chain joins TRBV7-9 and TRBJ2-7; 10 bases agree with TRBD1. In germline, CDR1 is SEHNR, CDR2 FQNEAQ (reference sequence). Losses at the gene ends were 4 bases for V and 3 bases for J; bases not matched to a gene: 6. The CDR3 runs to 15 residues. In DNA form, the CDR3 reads TGTGCCAGCAGCTCCTTCCGGGACAGGGGCTACGAGCAGTACTTC. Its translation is CASSSFRDRGYEQYF.

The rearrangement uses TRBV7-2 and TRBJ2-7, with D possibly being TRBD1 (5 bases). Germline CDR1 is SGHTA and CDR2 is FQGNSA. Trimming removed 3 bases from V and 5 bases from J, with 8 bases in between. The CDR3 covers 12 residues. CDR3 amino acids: CASSFKGNEQYF. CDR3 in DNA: TGTGCCAGCAGCTTTAAGGGGAACGAGCAGTACTTC.

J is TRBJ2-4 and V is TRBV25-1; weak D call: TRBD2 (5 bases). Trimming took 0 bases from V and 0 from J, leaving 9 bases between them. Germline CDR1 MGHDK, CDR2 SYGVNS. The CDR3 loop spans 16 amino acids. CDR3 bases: TGTGCCAGCAGTGAATACGAGGGAGTAGCCAAAAACATTCAGTACTTC. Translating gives CASSEYEGVAKNIQYF.

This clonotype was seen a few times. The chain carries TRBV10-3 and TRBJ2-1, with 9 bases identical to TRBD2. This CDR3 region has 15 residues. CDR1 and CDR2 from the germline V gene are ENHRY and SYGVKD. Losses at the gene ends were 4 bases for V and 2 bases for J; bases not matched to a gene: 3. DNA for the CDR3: TGTGCCATCAGTGGCCGGACTAGCGCCTACAATGAGCAGTTCTTC. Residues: CAISGRTSAYNEQFF.

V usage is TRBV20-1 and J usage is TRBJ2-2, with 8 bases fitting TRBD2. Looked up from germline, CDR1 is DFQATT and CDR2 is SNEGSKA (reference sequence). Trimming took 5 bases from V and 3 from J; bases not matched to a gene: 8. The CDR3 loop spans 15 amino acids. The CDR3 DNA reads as TGCAGTGCTGGCCGGGGGGGGTCCCACACCGGGGAGCTGTTTTTT. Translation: CSAGRGGSHTGELFF.

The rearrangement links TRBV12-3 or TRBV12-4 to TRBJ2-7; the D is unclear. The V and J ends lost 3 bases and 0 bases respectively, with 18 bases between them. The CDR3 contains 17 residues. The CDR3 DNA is TGTGCCAGCAGTTTCGCTGCTTGGCGCGGTAGCTCCTACGAGCAGTACTTC. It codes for CASSFAAWRGSSYEQYF.

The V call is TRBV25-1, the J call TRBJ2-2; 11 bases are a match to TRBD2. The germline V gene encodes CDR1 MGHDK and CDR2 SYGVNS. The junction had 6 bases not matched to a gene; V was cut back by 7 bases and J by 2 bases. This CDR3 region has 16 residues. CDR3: CASKTSGGLNTGELFF. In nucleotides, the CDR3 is TGTGCCAGCAAAACTAGCGGGGGCCTTAACACCGGGGAGCTGTTTTTT.

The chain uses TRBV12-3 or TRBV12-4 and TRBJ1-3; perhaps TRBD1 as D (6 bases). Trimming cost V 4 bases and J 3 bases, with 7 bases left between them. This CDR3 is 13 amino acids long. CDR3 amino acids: CASSYRVGNTIYF. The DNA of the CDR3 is TGTGCCAGCAGTTACAGGGTTGGAAACACCATATATTTT.